This TCR beta chain was recorded in a study of blood T cells in healthy people across ages. A second PCR, run for 7 to 11 cycles, used a sample-barcoded 5' primer plus a J-beta primer mix. A template-switch adaptor that had 12 random nucleotides put a tag on each cDNA molecule. TCRdb reanalysed the 5' RACE reads using MiXCR and keeps one entry per CDR3 protein. The table lists hundreds of thousands of distinct CDR3 sequences, roughly 50% of them singletons. Deletions cut 2 bases from V and 4 bases from J, with 12 bases between. The germline gives CDR1 SGHVS, CDR2 FQNEAQ. This CDR3 region has 15 residues. Each donor's blood draw was around 10 milliliters of peripheral blood. Total RNA, at least 6 micrograms per sample, came from PBMCs. In regard to this clonotype: What it recognizes is unknown.

Study conclusions and caveats: Samples with more naive T cells showed higher observed beta diversity.

The sequence was obtained from a man aged 30 to 45 in good health. Sequencing was performed on blood. This rearrangement joins TRBV7-8 to TRBJ2-1; a weak D match, TRBD2 (6 bases). The CDR3 spells CASSLRDFPYNEQFF. The CDR3, as DNA: TGTGCCAGCAGCTTAAGGGACTTTCCTTACAATGAGCAGTTCTTC. Based on the CDR3 plus reference TRBV7-8 and TRBJ2-1, the full variable domain is GAGVSQSPRYKVAKRGQDVALRCDPISGHVSLFWYQQALGQGPEFLTYFQNEAQLDKSGLPSDRFFAERPEGSVSTLKIQRTQQEDSAVYLCASSLRDFPYNEQFFGPGTRLTVL.